Each of the 23 T cell receptor beta chains below was sequenced from the same sample in a study of blood T cell repertoires in COVID-19. Sequenced by immunoSEQ multiplex PCR; TCRdb stores in-frame clones only, minus some. The sample carries fewer than 100,000 clones, over 75% recorded once. Material for sequencing was peripheral blood. The receptor source for this set is a woman over 75 with acute or convalescent COVID-19.

The chain uses TRBV28 and TRBJ2-1; D might be TRBD2 (7 bases). CDR3 length equals 13 residues. Germline CDR1 MDHEN, CDR2 SYDVKM. The ends were cut back, 7 bases at V and 9 bases at J, with 16 bases in the middle. CDR3 region: CASNRGAPSEQFF. The CDR3 nucleotides read TGTGCCAGCAATCGGGGGGCTCCCAGTGAGCAGTTCTTC.

The CDR3 is CASSRTAGEYEQYF. CDR3 DNA: TGTGCCAGCAGTCGGACCGCCGGGGAGTACGAGCAGTACTTC. V and J are TRBV2 and TRBJ2-7; possible D gene TRBD2, 5 bases. The germline gives CDR1 SNHLY, CDR2 FYNNEI. V lost 5 bases, J lost 4 bases, and 15 bases lay in between. The CDR3 is 14 amino acids. The variable domain in full, completed from reference TRBV2 and TRBJ2-7, reads EPEVTQTPSHQVTQMGQEVILRCVPISNHLYFYWYRQILGQKVEFLVSFYNNEISEKSEIFDDQFSVERPDGSNFTLKIRSTKLEDSAMYFCASSRTAGEYEQYFGPGTRLTVT.

The chain links TRBV29-1 to TRBJ1-5; D gene unclear. Trimming took off 4 bases at V and 5 bases at J, with 15 bases between the two ends. Germline CDR1 and CDR2: SQVTM and ANQGSEA. The CDR3 length is 14 residues. CDR3 coding DNA: TGCAGCGTTGCAATCGGGATAGGGCATCAGCCCCAGCATTTT. Translating it yields CSVAIGIGHQPQHF.

The chain employs TRBV7-8 and TRBJ2-5; TRBD1 matches at 9 bases. Per the germline V gene, CDR1 is SGHVS and CDR2 is FQNEAQ. J was trimmed by 2 bases and V by 5 bases; bases with no gene match: 6. This CDR3 has 15 residues. CDR3 amino acids: CASSGQGKDQETQYF. In nucleotides, the CDR3 is TGTGCCAGCAGCGGACAGGGGAAGGATCAAGAGACCCAGTACTTC.

The chain joins TRBV9 to TRBJ1-5; D gene ambiguous. The V end lost 0 bases, the J end lost 5 bases, and 6 bases lay between the germline ends. Germline V gene data show CDR1 as SGDLS and CDR2 as YYNGEE. The CDR3 runs 13 residues. The DNA for the CDR3 is TGTGCCAGCAGCGTAGATCCGGATCAGCCCCAGCATTTT. It yields the protein CASSVDPDQPQHF.

V and J are TRBV15 and TRBJ1-6, with D possibly TRBD1 on 5 matching bases. The CDR3 spans 15 residues. The V end lost 9 bases, the J end lost 8 bases, and 20 bases lay between the germline ends. Germline values: CDR1 LNHNV, CDR2 YYDKDF (reference sequence). CDR3 residues: CATGGTDPVHSPLHF. For the CDR3, the DNA is TGTGCCACGGGCGGGACGGATCCTGTACATTCACCCCTCCACTTT.

J is TRBJ1-1 and V is TRBV20-1, with D unresolved. V lost 3 bases to trimming and J lost 10 bases, with 12 bases between them. The CDR3 has 11 residues. Germline V gene lookup returns CDR1 DFQATT and CDR2 SNEGSKA (reference sequence). CDR3 bases: TGCAGTGCTAGTGGGTCCGCGGGAGCTTTCTTT. Residues: CSASGSAGAFF.

The rearrangement joins TRBV27 to TRBJ2-3; 7 bases agree with TRBD2. J lost 4 bases, V lost 4 bases, and 11 bases had no gene match. From germline, CDR1 is MNHEY and CDR2 SMNVEV (reference sequence). The CDR3 spans 16 residues. The CDR3 protein is CASSYNPSGGADTQYF. The CDR3 bases are TGTGCCAGCAGTTACAACCCTAGCGGAGGGGCAGATACGCAGTATTTT.

This clone appeared a few times. The chain couples TRBV6-6 to TRBJ2-7, with D possibly being TRBD2 (5 bases). V lost 4 bases and J lost 9, with 19 bases in between. Germline CDR1 reads MNHNY; CDR2 reads SVGAGI (reference sequence). There are 14 residues in the CDR3. The CDR3 nucleotides read TGTGCCAGCAGTTCAAGGACTGAATTTACGAGGCAGTACTTC. Translated: CASSSRTEFTRQYF.

The chain is built from TRBV7-6 and TRBJ1-1, with 9 bases lining up with TRBD1. In germline, CDR1 is SGHVS, CDR2 FNYEAQ. J lost 5 bases, V lost 5 bases, and 9 bases had no gene match. The CDR3 loop spans 15 amino acids. Here the CDR3 reads CASSPGGTGKTEAFF. The DNA for the CDR3 is TGTGCCAGCAGCCCTGGGGGGACAGGGAAAACTGAAGCTTTCTTT.

This clone was seen once. The CDR3 sequence: CASSQNTGSPKLEYF. The CDR3 DNA sequence: TGTGCCAGCAGCCAAAACACCGGGAGCCCGAAGTTAGAGTACTTC. V gene TRBV3-1 (or the pseudogene TRBV3-2) combines with J gene TRBJ2-7; tentatively, D is TRBD2 (6 bases). This CDR3 has 15 amino acids. The V gene's germline CDR1 is LGHDT and CDR2 YNNKEL (reference sequence). Trimming took 2 bases from V and 11 from J, leaving 22 bases between them.

This clone was observed once. The chain employs TRBV3-1 (or the pseudogene TRBV3-2) and TRBJ1-6; 9 bases map to TRBD1. The V gene end was trimmed by 4 bases and the J gene end by 10 bases; junction bases not matched to a gene: 5. This CDR3 is 14 amino acids long. Looked up from germline, CDR1 is LGHDT and CDR2 is YNNKEL (reference sequence). The CDR3 DNA reads TGTGCCAGCAGCCCGACAGGGGGGTTGTCACCCCTCCACTTT. It codes for CASSPTGGLSPLHF.

In DNA form, the CDR3 reads TGTGCCAGCAAGACAGGGAGTGGAAGCAATCAGCCCCAGCATTTT. Amino acid sequence: CASKTGSGSNQPQHF. The chain has TRBV2 and TRBJ1-5; 7 bases line up with TRBD1. Trimming cost V 7 bases and J 1 base; bases outside gene matches: 7. The V gene's germline CDR1 is SNHLY and CDR2 FYNNEI. This CDR3 is built from 15 residues. Filled out from reference TRBV2 and TRBJ1-5, the complete variable domain reads EPEVTQTPSHQVTQMGQEVILRCVPISNHLYFYWYRQILGQKVEFLVSFYNNEISEKSEIFDDQFSVERPDGSNFTLKIRSTKLEDSAMYFCASKTGSGSNQPQHFGDGTRLSIL.

The chain is built from TRBV10-3 and TRBJ1-6, with TRBD1 as a possible D gene (5 bases). Per the germline V gene, CDR1 is ENHRY and CDR2 is SYGVKD. This CDR3 region has 13 residues. V lost 10 bases and J 5 bases, leaving 12 bases between the germline ends. The CDR3 loop is CATKDTNNSPLHF. The CDR3 coding sequence is TGTGCCACTAAGGACACGAATAATTCACCCCTCCACTTT.

The chain combines TRBV5-1 with TRBJ2-6; D possibly corresponds to TRBD1 (5 bases). V lost 7 bases and J lost 0, with 11 bases in between. Germline V gives CDR1 SGHRS, CDR2 YFSETQ. CDR3 length equals 15 residues. The CDR3 DNA reads TGCGCCAGCGGACAACCCAGCTCTGGGGCCAACGTCCTGACTTTC. Encoded protein: CASGQPSSGANVLTF. The whole variable domain, remainder taken from reference TRBV5-1 and TRBJ2-6, is KAGVTQTPRYLIKTRGQQVTLSCSPISGHRSVSWYQQTPGQGLQFLFEYFSETQRNKGNFPGRFSGRQFSNSRSEMNVSTLELGDSALYLCASGQPSSGANVLTFGAGSRLTVL.

J is TRBJ2-3 and V is TRBV5-6, with TRBD2 matching over 7 bases. The V gene's germline CDR1 is SGHDT and CDR2 YYEEEE. Trimming at V came to 0 bases and at J to 1 base, leaving 2 bases not matched to a gene. The CDR3 loop spans 15 amino acids. The CDR3 is CASSLGGRGTDTQYF. In nucleotides, the CDR3 is TGTGCCAGCAGCTTGGGCGGGAGAGGCACAGATACGCAGTATTTT.

This chain links TRBV7-2 with TRBJ2-1; TRBD2 agrees at 7 bases. The CDR3 extends over 12 amino acids. The ends lost 5 bases at V and 8 bases at J; junction bases unmatched: 3. Germline CDR1 SGHTA, CDR2 FQGNSA. The CDR3 sequence is CASSPTSDEQFF. The CDR3 DNA sequence: TGTGCCAGCAGCCCTACTAGCGATGAGCAGTTCTTC.

There are a few counts of this clone. V gene TRBV5-4 combines with J gene TRBJ2-3, with D possibly matching TRBD2 (6 bases). This CDR3 is 15 amino acids long. Trimming removed 2 bases at V and 0 bases at J, with 10 bases between. The germline V gene has CDR1 SGHNT and CDR2 YYREEE (reference sequence). The CDR3 bases are TGTGCCAGCAGCTTCTCTAGCGTAAGCACAGATACGCAGTATTTT. This gives the protein CASSFSSVSTDTQYF. Drawing the rest from reference TRBV5-4 and TRBJ2-3, the complete variable domain is ETGVTQSPTHLIKTRGQQVTLRCSSQSGHNTVSWYQQALGQGPQFIFQYYREEENGRGNFPPRFSGLQFPNYSSELNVNALELDDSALYLCASSFSSVSTDTQYFGPGTRLTVL.

The genes are TRBV6-2 or TRBV6-3 and TRBJ2-7, with D possibly being TRBD2 (5 bases). V was trimmed by 4 bases and J by 4 bases, leaving 17 bases between them. CDR1 and CDR2 (germline): MNHEY, SVGEGT. The CDR3 is 15 amino acids. CDR3 protein: CASSSRGGLTYEQYF. As DNA, the CDR3 is TGTGCCAGCAGTTCCCGAGGCGGGTTAACATACGAGCAGTACTTC.

The chain carries TRBV3-1 (or the pseudogene TRBV3-2) and TRBJ1-2; the D gene is possibly TRBD1 (5 bases). This CDR3 has 15 amino acids. Germline assignment: CDR1 LGHDT and CDR2 YNNKEL (reference sequence). V shed 1 base and J shed 6 bases, with 15 bases lying between them. The CDR3 bases are TGTGCCAGCAGCCAAGGGGGCAGGGTGGAAGATGGCTACACCTTC. It translates to CASSQGGRVEDGYTF.

The rearrangement links TRBV6-2 or TRBV6-3 to TRBJ2-7; TRBD1 might be the D (6 bases). The CDR3 is 15 amino acids. V dropped 0 bases and J dropped 6 bases, with 15 bases sitting between them. Germline CDR1 and CDR2: MNHEY and SVGEGT. The CDR3 nucleotides are TGTGCCAGCAGTTACTCACGACAGGAATCCGGCGAGCAGTACTTC. It specifies CASSYSRQESGEQYF.

The rearrangement links TRBV3-1 (or the pseudogene TRBV3-2) to TRBJ2-2, with a tentative D call TRBD2 (6 bases). The CDR3 runs to 16 residues. Germline CDR1 and CDR2: LGHDT and YNNKEL (reference sequence). Trimming shortened V by 3 bases and J by 1 base, and 12 bases separated the two germline ends. CDR3 sequence reads: CASSQHGGQNTGELFF. The CDR3 DNA reads TGTGCCAGCAGCCAGCACGGGGGTCAGAACACCGGGGAGCTGTTTTTT.

Here the CDR3 reads CASSHRAGELFF. The CDR3 bases are TGTGCCAGCAGCCACCGCGCCGGGGAGCTGTTTTTT. V gene TRBV4-2 combines with J gene TRBJ2-2; D gene uncertain. V lost 3 bases to trimming and J lost 6 bases, with 5 bases between them. This CDR3 has 12 amino acids. Looked up from germline, CDR1 is LGHNA and CDR2 is YNFKEQ.